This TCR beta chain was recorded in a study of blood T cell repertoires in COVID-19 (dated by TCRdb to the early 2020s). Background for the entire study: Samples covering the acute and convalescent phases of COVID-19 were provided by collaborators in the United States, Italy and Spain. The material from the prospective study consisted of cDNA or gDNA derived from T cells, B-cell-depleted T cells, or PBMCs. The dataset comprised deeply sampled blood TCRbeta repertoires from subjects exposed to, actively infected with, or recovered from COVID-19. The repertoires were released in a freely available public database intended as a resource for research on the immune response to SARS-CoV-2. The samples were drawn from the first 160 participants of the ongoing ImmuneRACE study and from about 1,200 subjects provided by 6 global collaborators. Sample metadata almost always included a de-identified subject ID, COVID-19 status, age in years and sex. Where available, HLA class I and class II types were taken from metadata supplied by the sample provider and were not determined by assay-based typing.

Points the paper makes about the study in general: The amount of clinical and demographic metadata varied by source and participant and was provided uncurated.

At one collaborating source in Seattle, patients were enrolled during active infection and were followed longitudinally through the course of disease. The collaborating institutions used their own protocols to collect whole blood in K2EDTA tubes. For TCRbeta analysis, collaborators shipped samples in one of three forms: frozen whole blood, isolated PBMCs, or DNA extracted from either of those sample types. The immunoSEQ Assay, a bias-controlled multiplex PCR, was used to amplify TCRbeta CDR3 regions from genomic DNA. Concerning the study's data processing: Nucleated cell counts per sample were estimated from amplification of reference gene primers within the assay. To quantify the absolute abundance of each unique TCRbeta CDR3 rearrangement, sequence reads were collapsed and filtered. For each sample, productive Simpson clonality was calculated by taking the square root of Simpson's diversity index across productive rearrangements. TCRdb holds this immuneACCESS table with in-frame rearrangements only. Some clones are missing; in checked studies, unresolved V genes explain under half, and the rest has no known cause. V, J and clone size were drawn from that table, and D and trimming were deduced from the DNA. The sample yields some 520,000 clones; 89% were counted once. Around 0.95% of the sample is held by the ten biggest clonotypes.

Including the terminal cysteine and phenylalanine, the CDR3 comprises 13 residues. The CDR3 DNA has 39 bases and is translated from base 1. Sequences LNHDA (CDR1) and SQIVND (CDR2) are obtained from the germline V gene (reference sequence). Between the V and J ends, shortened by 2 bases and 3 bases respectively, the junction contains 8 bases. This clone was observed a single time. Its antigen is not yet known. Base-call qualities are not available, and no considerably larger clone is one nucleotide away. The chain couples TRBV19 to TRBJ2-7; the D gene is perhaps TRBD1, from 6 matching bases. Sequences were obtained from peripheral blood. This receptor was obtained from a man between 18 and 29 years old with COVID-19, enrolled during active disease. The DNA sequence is TGTGCCAGTAGTATACTAGGGGGCTACGAGCAGTACTTC. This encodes CASSILGGYEQYF.